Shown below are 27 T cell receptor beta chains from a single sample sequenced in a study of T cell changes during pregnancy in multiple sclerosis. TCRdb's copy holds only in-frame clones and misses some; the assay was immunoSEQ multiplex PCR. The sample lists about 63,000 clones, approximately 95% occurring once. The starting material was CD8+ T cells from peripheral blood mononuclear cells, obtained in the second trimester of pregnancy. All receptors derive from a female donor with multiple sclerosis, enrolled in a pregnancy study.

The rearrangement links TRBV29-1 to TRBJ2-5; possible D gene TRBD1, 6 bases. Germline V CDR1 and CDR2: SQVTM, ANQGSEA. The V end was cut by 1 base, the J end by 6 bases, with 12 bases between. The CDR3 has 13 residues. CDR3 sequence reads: CSVEGDIPKTQYF. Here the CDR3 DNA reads TGCAGCGTTGAAGGGGACATCCCCAAGACCCAGTACTTC.

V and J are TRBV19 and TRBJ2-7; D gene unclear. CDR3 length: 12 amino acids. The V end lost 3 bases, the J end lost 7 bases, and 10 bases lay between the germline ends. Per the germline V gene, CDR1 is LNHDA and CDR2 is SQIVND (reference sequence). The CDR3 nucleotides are TGTGCCAGTAGTATGGGCAGCTTAGAGCAGTACTTC. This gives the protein CASSMGSLEQYF.

CDR3 sequence reads: CASSSVDRAYEQYF. In nucleotides, the CDR3 is TGTGCCAGCAGCTCGGTGGACAGGGCGTACGAGCAGTACTTC. V and J are TRBV7-9 and TRBJ2-7; 8 bases align to TRBD1. Germline CDR1 SEHNR, CDR2 FQNEAQ (reference sequence). The CDR3 loop spans 14 amino acids. V was clipped by 4 bases and J by 4 bases; unmatched bases: 6.

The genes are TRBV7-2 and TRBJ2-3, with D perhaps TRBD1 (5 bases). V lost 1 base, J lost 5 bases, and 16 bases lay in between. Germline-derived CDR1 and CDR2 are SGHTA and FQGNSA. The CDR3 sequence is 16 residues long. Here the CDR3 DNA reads TGTGCCAGCAGCTTAGATTCAGGGTCTTCCAGAGATACGCAGTATTTT. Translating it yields CASSLDSGSSRDTQYF.

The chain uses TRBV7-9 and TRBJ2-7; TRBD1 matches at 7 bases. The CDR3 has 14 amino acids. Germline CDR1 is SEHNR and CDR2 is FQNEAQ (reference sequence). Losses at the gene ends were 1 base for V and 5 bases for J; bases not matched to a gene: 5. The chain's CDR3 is CASSLGDRAHEQYF. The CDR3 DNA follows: TGTGCCAGCAGCTTAGGCGACAGGGCCCACGAGCAGTACTTC.

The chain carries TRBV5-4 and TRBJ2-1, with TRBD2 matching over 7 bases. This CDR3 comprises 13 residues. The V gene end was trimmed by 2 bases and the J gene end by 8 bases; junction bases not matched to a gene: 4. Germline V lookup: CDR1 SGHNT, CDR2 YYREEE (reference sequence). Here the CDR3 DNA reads TGTGCCAGCAGCTTCTCGGGAGGCTATGAGCAGTTCTTC. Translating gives CASSFSGGYEQFF. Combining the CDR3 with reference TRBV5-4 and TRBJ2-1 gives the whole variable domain ETGVTQSPTHLIKTRGQQVTLRCSSQSGHNTVSWYQQALGQGPQFIFQYYREEENGRGNFPPRFSGLQFPNYSSELNVNALELDDSALYLCASSFSGGYEQFFGPGTRLTVL.

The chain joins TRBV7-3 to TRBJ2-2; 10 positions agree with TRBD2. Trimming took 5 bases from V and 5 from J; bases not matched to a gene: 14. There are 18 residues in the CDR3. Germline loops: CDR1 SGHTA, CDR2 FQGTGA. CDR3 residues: CASSAAPIAGGRTGELFF. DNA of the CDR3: TGTGCCAGCAGCGCGGCCCCCATAGCGGGAGGAAGGACCGGGGAGCTGTTTTTT.

CDR3 sequence reads: CASSLEERPQHF. CDR3 nucleotide sequence: TGTGCCAGCAGCTTGGAGGAGCGGCCCCAGCATTTT. The chain links TRBV5-8 to TRBJ1-5; D unclear. V was trimmed by 0 bases and J by 9 bases, leaving 7 bases between them. This CDR3 is 12 amino acids long. CDR1 and CDR2 (germline): SGHTS, YDEGEE.

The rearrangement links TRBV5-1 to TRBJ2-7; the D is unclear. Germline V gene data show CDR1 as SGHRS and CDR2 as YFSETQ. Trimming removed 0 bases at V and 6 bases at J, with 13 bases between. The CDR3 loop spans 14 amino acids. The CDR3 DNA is TGCGCCAGCAGCTTGGTTTCTTTTGAGCGCGAGCAGTACTTC. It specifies CASSLVSFEREQYF.

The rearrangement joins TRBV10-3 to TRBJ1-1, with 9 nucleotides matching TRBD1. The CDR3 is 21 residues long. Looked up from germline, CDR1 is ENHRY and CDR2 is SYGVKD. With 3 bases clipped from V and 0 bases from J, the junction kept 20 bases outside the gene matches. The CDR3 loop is CAISDHSTGDRDKAMNTEAFF. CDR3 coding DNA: TGTGCCATCAGTGACCATTCCACAGGGGACAGGGATAAGGCCATGAACACTGAAGCTTTCTTT.

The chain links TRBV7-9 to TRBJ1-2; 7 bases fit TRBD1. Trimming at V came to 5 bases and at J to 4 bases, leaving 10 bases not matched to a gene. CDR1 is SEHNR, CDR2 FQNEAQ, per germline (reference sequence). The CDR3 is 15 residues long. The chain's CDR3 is CASSPPTGDSYGYTF. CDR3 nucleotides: TGTGCCAGCAGCCCGCCAACAGGGGACTCCTATGGCTACACCTTC. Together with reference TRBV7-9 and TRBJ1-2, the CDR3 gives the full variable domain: DTGVSQNPRHKITKRGQNVTFRCDPISEHNRLYWYRQTLGQGPEFLTYFQNEAQLEKSRLLSDRFSAERPKGSFSTLEIQRTEQGDSAMYLCASSPPTGDSYGYTFGSGTRLTVV.

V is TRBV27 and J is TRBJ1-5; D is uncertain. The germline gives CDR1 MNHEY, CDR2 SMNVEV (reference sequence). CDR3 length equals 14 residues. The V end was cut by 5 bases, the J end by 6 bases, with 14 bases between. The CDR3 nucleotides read TGTGCCAGCAGTCAAGCCCGGGAGGGTCAGCCCCAGCATTTT. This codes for CASSQAREGQPQHF.

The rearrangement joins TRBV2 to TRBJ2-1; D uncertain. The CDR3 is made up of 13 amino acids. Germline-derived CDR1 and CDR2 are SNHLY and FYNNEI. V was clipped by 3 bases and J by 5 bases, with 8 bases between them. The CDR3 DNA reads TGTGCCAGCAGTGATGGCTTCAACAATGAGCAGTTCTTC. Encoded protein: CASSDGFNNEQFF.

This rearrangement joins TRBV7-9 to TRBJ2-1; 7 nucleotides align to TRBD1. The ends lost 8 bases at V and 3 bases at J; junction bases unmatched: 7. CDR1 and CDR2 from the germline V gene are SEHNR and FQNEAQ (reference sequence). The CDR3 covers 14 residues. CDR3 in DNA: TGTGCCAGCCCCGACCGGGACAGCTACAATGAGCAGTTCTTC. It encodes CASPDRDSYNEQFF.

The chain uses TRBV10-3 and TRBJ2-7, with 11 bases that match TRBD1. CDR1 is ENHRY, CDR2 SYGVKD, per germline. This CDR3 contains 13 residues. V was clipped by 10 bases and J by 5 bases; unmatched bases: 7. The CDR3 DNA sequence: TGTGCCACCGGCGGGGACAGGGGGAACGAGCAGTACTTC. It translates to CATGGDRGNEQYF.

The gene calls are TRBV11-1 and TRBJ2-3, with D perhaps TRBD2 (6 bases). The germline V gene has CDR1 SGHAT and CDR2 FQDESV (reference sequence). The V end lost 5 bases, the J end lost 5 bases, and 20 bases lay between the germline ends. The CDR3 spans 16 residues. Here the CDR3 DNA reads TGTGCCAGCAGCCTCTTTCAGATGCGGAGGGAAGATACGCAGTATTTT. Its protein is CASSLFQMRREDTQYF.

The CDR3 protein is CASSLWQVGGTEAFF. CDR3 in DNA: TGTGCCAGCAGCTTATGGCAGGTGGGGGGCACTGAAGCTTTCTTT. The chain is built from TRBV7-9 and TRBJ1-1; D is perhaps TRBD1 (5 bases). The V end lost 2 bases, the J end lost 4 bases, and 14 bases lay between the germline ends. Germline V CDR1 and CDR2: SEHNR, FQNEAQ (reference sequence). This CDR3 is 15 amino acids long.

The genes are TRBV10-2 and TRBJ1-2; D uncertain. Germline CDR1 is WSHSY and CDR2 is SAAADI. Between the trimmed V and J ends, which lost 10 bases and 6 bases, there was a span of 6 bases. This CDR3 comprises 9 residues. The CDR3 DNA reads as TGCGCCACGGGTAATGGCTACACCTTC. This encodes CATGNGYTF.

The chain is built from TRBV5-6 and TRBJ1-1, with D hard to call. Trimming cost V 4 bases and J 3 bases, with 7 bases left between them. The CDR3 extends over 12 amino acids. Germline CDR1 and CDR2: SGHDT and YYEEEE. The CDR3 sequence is CASSPGDTEAFF. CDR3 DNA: TGTGCCAGCAGCCCGGGAGACACTGAAGCTTTCTTT.

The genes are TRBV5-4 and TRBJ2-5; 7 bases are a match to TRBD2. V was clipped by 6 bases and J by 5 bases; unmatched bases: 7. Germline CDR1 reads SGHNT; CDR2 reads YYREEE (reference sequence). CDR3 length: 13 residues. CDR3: CASKASGWETQYF. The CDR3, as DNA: TGTGCCAGCAAAGCTAGCGGTTGGGAGACCCAGTACTTC.

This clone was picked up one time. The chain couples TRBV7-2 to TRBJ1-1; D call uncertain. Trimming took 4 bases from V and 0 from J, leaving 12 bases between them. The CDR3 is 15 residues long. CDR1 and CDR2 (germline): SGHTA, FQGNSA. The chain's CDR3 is CASSWPSGMNTEAFF. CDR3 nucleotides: TGTGCCAGCAGCTGGCCCAGCGGAATGAACACTGAAGCTTTCTTT. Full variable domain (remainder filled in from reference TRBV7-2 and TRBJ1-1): GAGVSQSPSNKVTEKGKDVELRCDPISGHTALYWYRQSLGQGLEFLIYFQGNSAPDKSGLPSDRFSAERTGGSVSTLTIQRTQQEDSAVYLCASSWPSGMNTEAFFGQGTRLTVV.

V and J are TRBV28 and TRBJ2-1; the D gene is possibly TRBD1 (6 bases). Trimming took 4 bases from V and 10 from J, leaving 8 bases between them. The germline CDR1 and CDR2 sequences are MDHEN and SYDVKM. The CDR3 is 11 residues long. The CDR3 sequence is CASSSGAEQFF. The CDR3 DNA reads TGTGCCAGCAGTTCAGGGGCCGAGCAGTTCTTC.

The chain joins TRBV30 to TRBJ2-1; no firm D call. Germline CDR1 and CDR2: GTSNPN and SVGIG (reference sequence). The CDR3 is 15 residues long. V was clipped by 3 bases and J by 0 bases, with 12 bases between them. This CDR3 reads CAWSAGQSSYNEQFF. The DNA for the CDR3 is TGTGCCTGGAGCGCAGGCCAGAGCTCCTACAATGAGCAGTTCTTC.

The CDR3 loop reads CASSHLLSYEQYF. The CDR3 region has the DNA TGTGCCAGCAGTCACCTCCTTAGCTACGAGCAGTACTTC. The chain couples TRBV27 to TRBJ2-7; D remains ambiguous. Between the trimmed V and J ends, which lost 5 bases and 3 bases, there was a span of 11 bases. Germline CDR1 MNHEY, CDR2 SMNVEV (reference sequence). CDR3 length: 13 residues.

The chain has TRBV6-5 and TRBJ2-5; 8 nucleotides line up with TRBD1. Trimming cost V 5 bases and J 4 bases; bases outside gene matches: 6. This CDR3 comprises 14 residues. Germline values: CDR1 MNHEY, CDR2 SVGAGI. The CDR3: CASSLGTGLETQYF. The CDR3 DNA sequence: TGTGCCAGCAGTCTGGGGACAGGATTAGAGACCCAGTACTTC.

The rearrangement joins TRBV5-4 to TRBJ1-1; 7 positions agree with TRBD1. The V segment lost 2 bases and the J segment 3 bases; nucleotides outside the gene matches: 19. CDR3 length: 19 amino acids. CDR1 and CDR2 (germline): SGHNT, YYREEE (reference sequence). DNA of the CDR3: TGTGCCAGCAGCTTCTCCAGGGGGTGGGGTAGAAGCGGTGACACTGAAGCTTTCTTT. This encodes CASSFSRGWGRSGDTEAFF.

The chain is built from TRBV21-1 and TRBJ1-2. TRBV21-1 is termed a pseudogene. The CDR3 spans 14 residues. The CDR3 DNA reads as TGTGCCAGCAGCAAAGGAAGAACGGGGGATGGCTACACCTTC. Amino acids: CASSKGRTGDGYTF.